Presented here are 2 T cell receptor beta chains from one specimen sequenced in a study of CD8+ T cells in alopecia areata. Isolated RNA was reverse transcribed into cDNA used as the sequencing template. Produced via immunoSEQ multiplex PCR; TCRdb's table is partial and in-frame only. The specimen gives about 120,000 clones without singletons; the ten biggest hold less than 20%. The sequenced sample was lesional skin. These receptors all stem from a C3H/HeJ mouse with alopecia areata. The mouse strain carries the MHC haplotype H2-k.

This clone was observed many times. The listed genes are named as in mouse. The observed sequence ends 4 residues before the CDR3 terminus, with the missing tail filled in from the germline J gene. This chain uses TRBV17 with TRBJ1-1; 10 bases align to TRBD1. This CDR3 has 14 amino acids. The trim removed 5 bases at V and 3 bases at J, leaving 3 bases unmatched. Germline lookup yields CDR1 MNHDT and CDR2 YYDKIL. CDR3 bases read: TGTGCTAGCAGTCCCGGGACAGGGGACACA. It is translated as CASSPGTGDT. The CDR3, in full, reads CASSPGTGDTEVFF.

To note about this clone: Gene names refer to mouse genes. Sequencing ends 4 residues short of the CDR3 end; the germline J gene provides the rest. The rearrangement uses TRBV1 and TRBJ2-5; 11 nucleotides match TRBD1. Germline CDR1 reads NSQYPW; CDR2 reads LRSPGD (reference sequence). This CDR3 comprises 15 residues. The CDR3 sequence is CTCSTGTGGRDTQYF. The DNA read from the CDR3 is TGCACCTGCAGCACCGGGACAGGGGGACGAGAC.